This TCR beta chain comes out of a study of blood T cell repertoires in COVID-19. Across the whole study: Samples representing acute and convalescent COVID-19 were sourced from the United States, Italy and Spain. T cells, B-cell-depleted T cells, or PBMCs provided the cDNA or gDNA that served as material.

Germline CDR1 and CDR2: SGHRS and YFSETQ. Trimming left V 0 bases short and J 0 bases short, with 17 bases between. The CDR3 spans 18 residues. Original analysis: Reference gene primer amplification yielded estimated nucleated cell counts. The assay was immunoSEQ multiplex PCR, and TCRdb's table has in-frame clones only and misses some. D and trimming come from the DNA, and the V and J calls and clone size come from that table. Counted here are around 160,000 clones, 65% to 85% occurring once; the ten biggest clones make up over 11%. The sequence derives from an elderly woman with acute or convalescent COVID-19. Sample: peripheral blood. The chain uses TRBV5-1 and TRBJ2-3; perhaps TRBD2 as D (6 bases). CDR3 sequence (DNA): TGCGCCAGCAGCTTGGGGGTGACTAGTGCCTCTAGCACAGATACGCAGTATTTT. This sequence encodes CASSLGVTSASSTDTQYF.